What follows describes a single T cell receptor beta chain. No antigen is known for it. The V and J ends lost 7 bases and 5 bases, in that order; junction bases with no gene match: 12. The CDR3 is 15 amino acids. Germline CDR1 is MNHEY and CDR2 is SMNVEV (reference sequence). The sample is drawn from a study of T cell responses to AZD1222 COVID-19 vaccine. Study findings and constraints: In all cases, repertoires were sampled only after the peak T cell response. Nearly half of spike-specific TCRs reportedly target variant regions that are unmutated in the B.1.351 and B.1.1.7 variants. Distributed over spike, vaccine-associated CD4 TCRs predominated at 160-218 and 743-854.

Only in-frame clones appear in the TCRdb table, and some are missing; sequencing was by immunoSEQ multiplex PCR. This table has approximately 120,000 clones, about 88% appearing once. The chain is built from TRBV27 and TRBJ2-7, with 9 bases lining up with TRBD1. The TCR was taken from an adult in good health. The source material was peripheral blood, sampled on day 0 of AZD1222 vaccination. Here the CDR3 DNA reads TGTGCCAGCAAGGCACAGCGCGGGACAGGGAACGAGCAGTACTTC. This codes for CASKAQRGTGNEQYF.